The TCR beta chain described here comes from a study of Graves' ophthalmopathy and Graves' hyperthyroidism (dated by TCRdb to the late 2010s). Notes on the research overall: Peripheral blood was collected at initial diagnosis, before any treatment. To explore V-J signatures that separate ophthalmopathy from hyperthyroidism, a discovery set of approximately 100 patients was enrolled, consisting of roughly 45 with ophthalmopathy and roughly 60 with stable hyperthyroidism. In total, 135 blood samples were TCR-sequenced: under 45 ophthalmopathy, roughly 80 hyperthyroidism and about 17 hyperthyroidism-to-ophthalmopathy patients. In roughly 6 hyperthyroidism patients, T-cell repertoires of thyroid tissue and blood were compared. Following sampling, methimazole starting at 30 mg daily was administered to hyperthyroidism patients, and high-dose intravenous methylprednisolone was administered to ophthalmopathy patients. TCR beta repertoire signatures were used to distinguish Graves' ophthalmopathy from Graves' hyperthyroidism and to predict progression to ophthalmopathy. An independent validation cohort was composed of around 19 hyperthyroidism patients and 17 patients who later progressed from hyperthyroidism to ophthalmopathy. Overall results and qualifications from the work: No statistical method was used to set the sample size in advance, and the investigators knew which group each participant was assigned to. Most expanded thyroid clonotypes with frequency above 0.001 were also detected in blood, suggesting blood repertoires may reflect the thyroid immune response. In cross-validation, the 13-signature model distinguished ophthalmopathy from stable hyperthyroidism with 85% to 90% sensitivity and about 84% specificity, and in the test set the corresponding values were approximately 80% and 75%. In validation, the model predicted ophthalmopathy progression with about 70% sensitivity and roughly 72% specificity; some 13 predicted patients were CT-confirmed with GO in a median of approximately 6.5 months.

For repertoire sequencing, the TCR beta CDR3 regions were amplified from RNA transcripts. The first round was an RT-PCR using HTBI primers with the Qiagen OneStep RT-PCR kit, and this first round was followed by a second-round multiplex PCR, then size selection and purification. Libraries were sequenced on an Illumina HiSeq2000 using paired-end 100 bp reads. The original methods were these. SOAPnuke was used for read processing, and reads with adapters, uncalled bases, a mean Phred below 15, or no exact constant-primer or identifier match were discarded. COPE v1.2.5 was used to merge high-quality paired reads. Unique nucleotide sequences were defined as clonotypes and aligned to IMGT TRB V, D and J references using MiTCR v1.1. The analysis was limited to V-J combinations with a frequency above 0.0001, which together covered 99.2% of repertoires. A TCR clonal expansion and chaos score per V-J combination was defined as the ratio of F50 clonal expansion to chaos observed in the TCRdist matrix. Welch's t-statistics and random forest were used to narrow the features down to more than 10 V-J combinations, which were then fed into a naive Bayes classifier. The Morisita-Horn index was used to measure how similar the thyroid and blood repertoires were. The raw public data were reprocessed by TCRdb itself: fastp quality trimming at Q25, MiXCR clonotype calling, in-frame beta chains only. Each entry merges the rows of one CDR3 protein and shows their most common DNA and genes. These V and J calls derive from TCRdb rather than the authors' analysis. This sample has roughly 700,000 distinct CDR3 sequences in its table, and roughly 40% of those were observed once. The top ten clonotypes cover approximately 43% of the sample.

Note on this clonotype: Its cognate antigen has yet to be identified. Per-nucleotide qualities are absent, and no much larger clonotype sits a single base away.

Ophthalmopathy patients were characterized by moderately to severely active disease, a Clinical Activity Score of at least 3, a NOSPECS grade of at least 4, and a disease duration under 3 months. Patients were excluded if they had other autoimmune diseases, uncontrolled infections, pregnancy or lactation. Diagnosis was based on clinical symptoms, serum thyroxine, TRAb, thyroid ultrasound and orbital computed tomography. Using Ficoll-Paque density gradient centrifugation, PBMCs were isolated from 9.5 to 10 ml of fresh peripheral blood. Total RNA was extracted with Trizol reagent and quality-checked on an Agilent 2100 Bioanalyzer. The source is an adult man with Graves' ophthalmopathy. The sample consisted of peripheral blood.

The CDR3 loop reads CASSKPTGGTEAFF. The DNA is TGTGCCAGTAGTAAACCTACAGGGGGGACTGAAGCTTTCTTT. The chain is assembled from TRBV19 and TRBJ1-1, and 8 junction bases match TRBD1. CDR1 and CDR2, per the germline V gene (reference sequence), are LNHDA and SQIVND. Trimmed from V: 4 bases; trimmed from J: 5 bases; junction bases lacking a gene match: 6. The CDR3 goes from the cysteine to the phenylalanine over 14 residues. CDR3 DNA is the only sequence kept; it has 42 bases, read in frame from the first base.